Shown below are 21 T cell receptor beta chains from a single sample sequenced in a study of blood T cell repertoires in COVID-19. Libraries were prepared by immunoSEQ multiplex PCR; TCRdb keeps only in-frame clonotypes and omits some of them. The sample includes 230,000 or so clones, roughly 88% of them seen just once. Sequencing used PBMCs or T cells enriched from blood (not recorded which). These receptor sequences come from a woman in her fifties or sixties with acute COVID-19.

This chain uses TRBV25-1 with TRBJ1-1; perhaps TRBD1 as D (6 bases). The CDR3 runs to 18 residues. V was cut by 5 bases and J by 0 bases, with 22 bases left in between. Germline V gives CDR1 MGHDK, CDR2 SYGVNS. Here the CDR3 DNA reads TGTGCCAGCAGTCCATTCGACGGACAGTACTCTATGAACACTGAAGCTTTCTTT. Amino acid sequence: CASSPFDGQYSMNTEAFF.

The V call is TRBV6-5, the J call TRBJ2-6; D uncertain. The ends were cut back, 2 bases at V and 0 bases at J, with 5 bases in the middle. The V gene's germline CDR1 is MNHEY and CDR2 SVGAGI. CDR3 length: 15 residues. CDR3 in DNA: TGTGCCAGCAGTTACGCGAGCTCTGGGGCCAACGTCCTGACTTTC. Protein product: CASSYASSGANVLTF.

J is TRBJ2-1 and V is TRBV7-9, with 7 bases fitting TRBD1. This CDR3 region has 15 residues. Trimming at V came to 3 bases and at J to 5 bases, leaving 7 bases not matched to a gene. Germline V lookup: CDR1 SEHNR, CDR2 FQNEAQ (reference sequence). Written as DNA, the CDR3 is TGTGCCAGCAGCTTCGCCCAGGGACAGAACAATGAGCAGTTCTTC. It is translated as CASSFAQGQNNEQFF.

The chain carries TRBV3-1 (or the pseudogene TRBV3-2) and TRBJ2-4; 14 positions agree with TRBD2. V gave up 1 base and J gave up 2 bases; unmatched junction bases: 7. CDR1 and CDR2 (germline): LGHDT, YNNKEL (reference sequence). This CDR3 contains 19 residues. CDR3 amino acids: CASSQVGGLAGGTKNIQYF. CDR3 in DNA: TGTGCCAGCAGCCAAGTCGGTGGACTAGCGGGAGGAACCAAAAACATTCAGTACTTC.

The chain has TRBV10-3 and TRBJ1-1, with D perhaps TRBD1 (5 bases). Germline-derived CDR1 and CDR2 are ENHRY and SYGVKD. V lost 6 bases, J lost 1 base, and 9 bases lay in between. The CDR3 loop spans 13 amino acids. In nucleotides, the CDR3 is TGTGCCATCAGGGGACTGGCGAACACTGAAGCTTTCTTT. This sequence encodes CAIRGLANTEAFF.

The chain is built from TRBV3-1 (or the pseudogene TRBV3-2) and TRBJ1-1; D remains ambiguous. V was clipped by 1 base and J by 0 bases, with 15 bases between them. Germline CDR1 reads LGHDT; CDR2 reads YNNKEL (reference sequence). The CDR3 sequence is 17 residues long. The CDR3 coding sequence is TGTGCCAGCAGCCAAGGGGCCCCGAGTTGGTTGAACACTGAAGCTTTCTTT. It is translated as CASSQGAPSWLNTEAFF.

The gene calls are TRBV27 and TRBJ1-6, with D possibly matching TRBD1 (6 bases). CDR1 MNHEY and CDR2 SMNVEV come from the germline V gene (reference sequence). CDR3 length: 15 residues. Trimming cost V 4 bases and J 10 bases, with 17 bases left between them. The CDR3 sequence is CASSWTTGRDSPLHF. Here the CDR3 DNA reads TGTGCCAGCAGTTGGACCACAGGGCGAGACTCACCCCTCCACTTT.

The chain links TRBV5-5 to TRBJ1-1; TRBD1 might be the D (5 bases). The germline V gene has CDR1 SGHKS and CDR2 YYEKEE (reference sequence). The CDR3 extends over 15 amino acids. V was shortened by 0 bases and J by 1 base, with 10 bases between the two germline ends. CDR3 region: CASSLVSGGNTEAFF. DNA of the CDR3: TGTGCCAGCAGCTTGGTGTCCGGGGGGAACACTGAAGCTTTCTTT.

The chain has TRBV18 and TRBJ1-4, with TRBD1 identical over 7 bases. The CDR3 runs to 15 residues. V shed 3 bases and J 4 bases; nucleotides not matched to a gene: 5. The V gene's germline CDR1 is KGHSH and CDR2 LQKENI. The CDR3 here is CASSPRTGYNEKLFF. The CDR3 region has the DNA TGTGCCAGCTCACCTCGGACAGGATATAATGAAAAACTGTTTTTT.

This chain connects TRBV2 to TRBJ2-7; D perhaps matches TRBD1 (5 bases). Germline CDR1 is SNHLY and CDR2 is FYNNEI. Trimming removed 2 bases from V and 2 bases from J, with 10 bases in between. The CDR3 spans 14 residues. The CDR3, as DNA: TGTGCCAGCAGTGAACAGGGATCTCCCTACGAGCAGTACTTC. The encoded protein is CASSEQGSPYEQYF. Full variable domain (rest looked up from reference TRBV2 and TRBJ2-7): EPEVTQTPSHQVTQMGQEVILRCVPISNHLYFYWYRQILGQKVEFLVSFYNNEISEKSEIFDDQFSVERPDGSNFTLKIRSTKLEDSAMYFCASSEQGSPYEQYFGPGTRLTVT.

The chain couples TRBV7-9 to TRBJ1-1, with 9 bases lining up with TRBD1. V was clipped by 7 bases and J by 5 bases; unmatched bases: 5. Germline CDR1 and CDR2: SEHNR and FQNEAQ (reference sequence). This CDR3 contains 13 residues. The CDR3 DNA follows: TGTGCCAGCACCAAGGGACAGGGAACTGAAGCTTTCTTT. Translated, it gives CASTKGQGTEAFF.

The CDR3 sequence is CASIMLASGRREQFF. CDR3 nucleotide sequence: TGTGCCAGCATCATGTTGGCTAGCGGGAGGCGGGAGCAGTTCTTC. The J gene is TRBJ2-1, the V gene TRBV27; 11 nucleotides line up with TRBD2. Germline CDR1 MNHEY, CDR2 SMNVEV (reference sequence). J lost 10 bases, V lost 7 bases, and 12 bases had no gene match. This CDR3 is 15 amino acids long.

V gene TRBV5-1 combines with J gene TRBJ2-7; 9 bases agree with TRBD1. CDR1 is SGHRS, CDR2 YFSETQ, per germline. V shed 6 bases and J 5 bases; nucleotides not matched to a gene: 9. The CDR3 is 14 amino acids. The CDR3, as DNA: TGCGCCAGCACCCCCGGACAGGGGCGCGACGAGCAGTACTTC. It codes for CASTPGQGRDEQYF.

The chain is built from TRBV6-2 or TRBV6-3 and TRBJ1-1; tentatively, D is TRBD1 (6 bases). The CDR3 sequence is 16 residues long. Trimming removed 0 bases from V and 2 bases from J, with 13 bases in between. Germline CDR1 reads MNHEY; CDR2 reads SVGEGT. The CDR3 bases are TGTGCCAGCAGTTACTCTCCAGGGGACCTAAACACTGAAGCTTTCTTT. This gives the protein CASSYSPGDLNTEAFF.

This rearrangement joins TRBV29-1 to TRBJ2-1; 11 nucleotides agree with TRBD1. The CDR3 runs to 15 residues. Germline CDR1 is SQVTM and CDR2 is ANQGSEA. Trimming took 7 bases from V and 1 from J; bases not matched to a gene: 6. The CDR3 is CSALGTGGSYNEQFF. The CDR3 DNA reads as TGCAGCGCCTTGGGGACAGGGGGGTCCTACAATGAGCAGTTCTTC.

V is TRBV21-1 and J is TRBJ1-1; TRBD1, the table's D call, was not compared with the DNA. TRBV21-1 counts as a pseudogene. The CDR3 has 21 amino acids. The CDR3 loop reads CASSKPARGRGRCCLNTEAFF. The CDR3 DNA follows: TGTGCCAGCAGCAAACCTGCCAGGGGACGTGGGAGATGCTGCCTGAACACTGAAGCTTTCTTT.

This chain uses TRBV3-1 (or the pseudogene TRBV3-2) with TRBJ2-1; 7 nucleotides line up with TRBD1. The CDR3 covers 17 residues. CDR1 and CDR2 from the germline V gene are LGHDT and YNNKEL (reference sequence). V trimming: 2 bases; J trimming: 1 base; junction bases outside the gene matches: 8. The CDR3 DNA is TGTGCCAGCAGCCAACCGGGACAGTCCAGTTCCTACAATGAGCAGTTCTTC. Its protein product is CASSQPGQSSSYNEQFF.

The V gene is TRBV11-2, the J gene TRBJ1-6; TRBD1 is a possible D gene (5 bases). The CDR3 is 15 residues long. Per germline, CDR1 SGHAT and CDR2 FQNNGV. V was clipped by 4 bases and J by 7 bases, with 14 bases between them. The CDR3 sequence is CASSSIRGGNSPLHF. The CDR3 DNA sequence: TGTGCCAGCAGCTCCATTAGGGGTGGGAATTCACCCCTCCACTTT.

V usage is TRBV9 and J usage is TRBJ1-1; a weak D match, TRBD1 (5 bases). The CDR3 loop spans 14 amino acids. The V end was cut by 0 bases, the J end by 5 bases, with 11 bases between. CDR1 SGDLS and CDR2 YYNGEE come from the germline V gene. In nucleotides, the CDR3 is TGTGCCAGCAGCGTAGCAGGGCGGGAGACTGAAGCTTTCTTT. Its translation: CASSVAGRETEAFF.

The V and J genes are TRBV18 and TRBJ2-7, with D possibly being TRBD1 (5 bases). The germline V and J ends were trimmed by 2 bases and 0 bases, with 11 bases remaining between them. The CDR3 is 15 amino acids. CDR1 and CDR2 from the germline V gene are KGHSH and LQKENI. CDR3 region: CASSPGAESSYEQYF. In nucleotides, the CDR3 is TGTGCCAGCTCACCAGGGGCAGAGAGCTCCTACGAGCAGTACTTC.

The genes are TRBV6-5 and TRBJ2-1; the D gene is possibly TRBD1 (6 bases). Germline loops: CDR1 MNHEY, CDR2 SVGAGI. This CDR3 is 15 amino acids long. The germline V and J ends were trimmed by 6 bases and 0 bases, with 12 bases remaining between them. The CDR3, as DNA: TGTGCCAGCAGACCAGACAGGAGCTCCTACAATGAGCAGTTCTTC. As protein: CASRPDRSSYNEQFF.